This is a list of T cell receptor beta chains from one sample in a study of T cell changes during pregnancy in multiple sclerosis. Using immunoSEQ multiplex PCR, the repertoire was profiled, and TCRdb retains in-frame clones only, with some absent. The sample has about 80,000 clones, about 91% seen once. The material was peripheral blood, obtained before pregnancy. The receptors were sampled from a female donor with multiple sclerosis, enrolled in a pregnancy study. CDR3s leave out the opening cysteine and the closing phenylalanine or tryptophan.

V	J	CDR3
TRBV7-2	TRBJ2-1	ASSLAPRDEQF
TRBV11-2	TRBJ2-7	ASSFTSGTYEQY
TRBV6-4	TRBJ2-6	ASSDTAMGANVLT
TRBV10-3	TRBJ2-3	AISESIAATSTDTQY
TRBV6-5	TRBJ1-5	ASSYSVAYQPQH
TRBV4-1	TRBJ2-7	ASSQGSYEQY
TRBV19	TRBJ2-7	ASSASGGGHEQY
TRBV9	TRBJ1-1	ASSQDGGMNTEAF
TRBV7-2	TRBJ2-7	ASTQGIRLGYEQY
TRBV5-4	TRBJ1-1	ASTGDRRQNTEAF
TRBV4-3	TRBJ2-2	ASSQDHIAGELF
TRBV7-2	TRBJ1-5	ASSRDNLQARPQH
TRBV28	TRBJ2-2	ASDRANTGELF
TRBV10-3	TRBJ2-7	AIKRTSGRGSHEQY
TRBV28	TRBJ2-3	ASITYRDRGGDTQY
TRBV5-4	TRBJ1-2	ASTILGRNYGYT
TRBV2	TRBJ1-3	AREQGNSGNTIY
TRBV28	TRBJ2-5	ASSRQGLAETQY
TRBV6-1	TRBJ1-1	ASMQTGLNTEAF
TRBV7-2	TRBJ2-7	ASSLLAFSSYEQY
TRBV2	TRBJ2-7	ASREREKY
TRBV4-3	TRBJ2-7	ASSQDVQGDRTYEQY
TRBV7-9	TRBJ2-1	ASSPPSGGRGEQF
TRBV15	TRBJ1-1	ATSRKVWGEDTEAF
TRBV5-1	TRBJ2-7	ASSYQGSGYEQY
TRBV5-4	TRBJ1-4	ASSRANGGDATNEKLF
TRBV15	TRBJ2-7	ATREAGGPNEQY
TRBV7-9	TRBJ1-5	ASSIPGQPQH
TRBV27	TRBJ2-2	ASRRERTSGYTGELF
TRBV28	TRBJ2-3	ASSSQRDESDTQY
TRBV7-7	TRBJ2-1	ASSLRVGLAGWREQF
TRBV19	TRBJ2-7	ASSRTGDSYEQY
TRBV10-3	TRBJ1-5	AISESWQSNQPQH
TRBV27	TRBJ1-2	ASRGWTGAEGYT
TRBV28	TRBJ1-1	ASSLGTGGTEAF
TRBV5-1	TRBJ2-1	ASSLSQGAYNEQF
TRBV2	TRBJ1-3	ASSENRVGSGNTIY
TRBV7-9	TRBJ2-7	ASSLEGQGYEQY
TRBV5-1	TRBJ1-1	ASSRSLGLNTEAF
TRBV7-9	TRBJ2-5	ASSETGFQETQY
TRBV27	TRBJ2-7	ASSLGGRGYEQY
TRBV28	TRBJ2-7	ASSPRLAGVGEQY
TRBV6-5	TRBJ2-1	ASSYVRGNEQF
TRBV14	TRBJ1-3	ASSRDSSRNTIY
TRBV5-8	TRBJ1-4	ASSLTVIDEKLF
TRBV4-1	TRBJ2-1	ASSMTVLSYNEQF
TRBV5-1	TRBJ1-2	ASSLAGDGASQYGYT
TRBV19	TRBJ1-5	ASSIGSREPQH
TRBV5-1	TRBJ2-1	ASSLEFGGLAPNEQF